What follows are 23 T cell receptor beta chains derived from one specimen sequenced in a study of immune heterogeneity within non-small cell lung tumors (dated by TCRdb to between 2017 and 2018). Genomic DNA extracted from bulk tumor tissue served as TCR template, with around 600 ng gDNA amplified per sample. During surgery, multiple biopsies were taken from each primary tumor and placed as far apart as possible within the tumor mass. Patients in the study cohort, which was described as untreated, were newly diagnosed NSCLC cases going through curative surgery. Instrument on record: HiSeq X Ten. The TCR beta CDR3 region was amplified with a multiplex PCR system, in which a first round of around 11 cycles was run using 32 V-gene forward and 13 J-gene reverse primers. Clones were called with MiXCR by TCRdb after fastp trimmed the public reads at Q25, and only in-frame beta chains were retained. One record per CDR3 amino acid sequence lists the most common genes and DNA. Across this sample there are 13,000 to 15,000 distinct CDR3 sequences, with over 25% seen only once. The top ten hold around 4.9% of the sample.

Input material: lung tumor tissue. These receptors came from a man in his forties with non-small cell lung cancer.

This clonotype was seen many times. The V call is TRBV27, the J call TRBJ2-1; tentatively, D is TRBD2 (6 bases). The CDR3 spans 15 residues. CDR1 and CDR2 (germline): MNHEY, SMNVEV (reference sequence). V was pared by 2 bases and J by 1 base, with 9 bases between. This chain's CDR3 is CASSLGGISYNEQFF. CDR3 DNA sequence: TGTGCCAGCAGTTTAGGGGGGATTTCCTACAATGAGCAGTTCTTC.

The V and J genes are TRBV20-1 and TRBJ2-7, with 8 nucleotides matching TRBD2. Per germline, CDR1 DFQATT and CDR2 SNEGSKA (reference sequence). The CDR3 spans 13 residues. Losses at the gene ends were 6 bases for V and 9 bases for J; bases not matched to a gene: 13. The CDR3 nucleotides read TGCAGTGCCACCGGGACTAGATTAGGCGGGCAGTACTTC. Protein sequence: CSATGTRLGGQYF.

The chain links TRBV30 to TRBJ2-5; possible D gene TRBD1, 5 bases. The V end was cut by 0 bases, the J end by 5 bases, with 10 bases between. CDR3 size: 13 residues. CDR1 and CDR2 (germline): GTSNPN, SVGIG (reference sequence). The CDR3 DNA sequence: TGTGCCTGGAGTGTACAGGAAGGGGAGACCCAGTACTTC. Residues: CAWSVQEGETQYF.

The sample holds many counts of this clonotype. This rearrangement joins TRBV5-1 to TRBJ1-1, with TRBD1 as a possible D gene (6 bases). The germline gives CDR1 SGHRS, CDR2 YFSETQ. The CDR3 totals 12 residues. V was cut by 4 bases and J by 6 bases, with 10 bases left in between. CDR3 nucleotides: TGCGCCAGCAGCGACCAGGGGTCTGAAGCTTTCTTT. Translating gives CASSDQGSEAFF. The full variable domain, in which reference TRBV5-1 and TRBJ1-1 provide the parts outside the CDR3, is KAGVTQTPRYLIKTRGQQVTLSCSPISGHRSVSWYQQTPGQGLQFLFEYFSETQRNKGNFPGRFSGRQFSNSRSEMNVSTLELGDSALYLCASSDQGSEAFFGQGTRLTVV.

The rearrangement links TRBV4-3 to TRBJ1-3; the D is unclear. Deletions cut 1 base from V and 4 bases from J, with 8 bases between. The CDR3 is 14 amino acids. Germline values: CDR1 LGHNA, CDR2 YSLEER. CDR3 sequence: CASSQAFTGNTIYF. CDR3 DNA sequence: TGCGCCAGCAGCCAAGCGTTCACGGGAAACACCATATATTTT.

Written as DNA, the CDR3 is TGTGCCTGTGGTGAGGATGAGGGAGAGCAGTTCTTC. As protein: CACGEDEGEQFF. This sequence joins TRBV2 and TRBJ2-1; possible D gene TRBD2, 5 bases. Germline CDR1 is SNHLY and CDR2 is FYNNEI. The CDR3 loop spans 12 amino acids. The V end was cut by 11 bases, the J end by 10 bases, with 18 bases between.

Ten or more counts support this clonotype. The chain recombines TRBV6-1 with TRBJ1-5, with D possibly TRBD1 on 5 matching bases. The V end lost 8 bases, the J end lost 5 bases, and 10 bases lay between the germline ends. The CDR3 has 12 amino acids. The germline V gene encodes CDR1 MNHNS and CDR2 SASEGT. CDR3 region: CASRRDHQPQHF. CDR3 in DNA: TGTGCCAGCCGGCGGGACCATCAGCCCCAGCATTTT.

This clonotype was counted a few times. Compared with germline, one end of the junction differs, possibly owing to a read error. The V call is TRBV6-5, the J call TRBJ1-3; D gene uncertain. CDR1 is MNHEY and CDR2 is SVGAGI in the germline V gene. The CDR3 totals 15 residues. The CDR3 loop is CVSSYGFGTGNTIYF. DNA for the CDR3: TGTGTCAGCAGTTACGGATTCGGTACTGGAAACACCATATATTTT.

By share, this clonotype ranks as medium-sized. The chain employs TRBV9 and TRBJ1-6, with a weak D call TRBD1 (5 bases). Trimming left V 2 bases short and J 8 bases short, with 11 bases between. Germline V gene sequence: CDR1 SGDLS, CDR2 YYNGEE. The CDR3 is 14 residues long. In nucleotides, the CDR3 is TGTGCCAGCAGCGTCCGACAGAAGGATTCACCCCTCCACTTT. The encoded protein is CASSVRQKDSPLHF.

Remarks on this clonotype: A much larger clone is a single base away; this may be a read error. This chain connects TRBV20-1 to TRBJ2-5; TRBD1 is a possible D gene (7 bases). The CDR3 length is 13 residues. With 7 bases removed from V and 4 bases from J, the gap between germline ends came to 16 bases. Germline values: CDR1 DFQATT, CDR2 SNEGSKA (reference sequence). DNA of the CDR3: TGCAGTGGGAACCCAGGGGGGTCAGAGACCCAGTACTTC. Residues: CSGNPGGSETQYF.

This clonotype was counted many times. The chain links TRBV20-1 to TRBJ2-7, with 8 bases that match TRBD1. The J segment lost 2 bases and the V segment lost 6 bases, leaving 9 bases of the junction unmatched. Germline assignment: CDR1 DFQATT and CDR2 SNEGSKA (reference sequence). This CDR3 comprises 14 residues. CDR3 sequence (DNA): TGCAGTGCCAGCCGGGACAGGACCACCTACGAGCAGTACTTC. This encodes CSASRDRTTYEQYF.

This clonotype appeared many times. This chain joins TRBV30 and TRBJ1-2; D remains ambiguous. Germline CDR1 is GTSNPN and CDR2 is SVGIG (reference sequence). Trimming removed 0 bases at V and 3 bases at J, with 8 bases between. The CDR3 is 13 residues long. As DNA, the CDR3 is TGTGCCTGGAGTGTACTACAGTACTATGGCTACACCTTC. Protein sequence: CAWSVLQYYGYTF.

About this clonotype: This could be a read error, since a much larger clone is one nucleotide away. It is likely a read error, because the conserved phenylalanine at the end of the CDR3 is missing. Here the CDR3 reads CAWSEQNYGYTL. As DNA, the CDR3 is TGTGCCTGGAGTGAACAGAACTATGGCTACACCCTC. The chain joins TRBV30 to TRBJ1-2; no clear D gene. The germline CDR1 and CDR2 sequences are GTSNPN and SVGIG (reference sequence). CDR3 length: 12 residues. Trimming removed 1 base from V and 2 bases from J, with 5 bases in between.

With regard to this clonotype: A much bigger clone sits one base away, suggesting this may be a read error. The J gene is TRBJ1-1, the V gene TRBV20-1, with D possibly being TRBD1 (6 bases). Germline CDR1 reads DFQATT; CDR2 reads SNEGSKA (reference sequence). CDR3 length: 15 residues. The DNA for the CDR3 is TGCAGCTTCCGTGGGGGGGCGCAGTGGTACACTGAAGCTTTCTTT. It translates to CSFRGGAQWYTEAFF.

A note on this clonotype: It is likely a read error, because the conserved phenylalanine at the end of the CDR3 is missing. The V call is TRBV10-3, the J call TRBJ1-1; D remains unclear. Germline values: CDR1 ENHRY, CDR2 SYGVKD. CDR3 length: 12 amino acids. The CDR3, as DNA: TGTACCATCAGTAGATCTTACGCTGAAGCTTTCTAT. This encodes CTISRSYAEAFY.

As to this clonotype: A much larger clone differs from this one at a single base, so this may be a read error. V usage is TRBV24-1 and J usage is TRBJ2-1, with a tentative D call TRBD1 (6 bases). Germline V CDR1 and CDR2: KGHDR, SFDVKD. This CDR3 has 15 amino acids. CDR3 bases: TGTGCCACCAATGATGAGGACAGCTCCTACAATGAGCAGTTCTTC. Translating it yields CATNDEDSSYNEQFF.

This clonotype is labeled medium-sized. The rearrangement uses TRBV7-9 and TRBJ1-2; unclear D gene. Trimming took off 5 bases at V and 0 bases at J, with 7 bases between the two ends. CDR3 length: 13 residues. In germline, CDR1 is SEHNR, CDR2 FQNEAQ (reference sequence). DNA of the CDR3: TGTGCCAGCAGCCCGCAAGCTAACTATGGCTACACCTTC. Amino acid sequence: CASSPQANYGYTF.

This clonotype qualifies as medium-sized. CDR3 region: CASSPDRGGEQYF. The CDR3 nucleotides read TGTGCCAGTAGTCCGGACAGGGGTGGCGAGCAGTACTTC. The V and J genes are TRBV19 and TRBJ2-7, with 9 bases identical to TRBD1. Germline values: CDR1 LNHDA, CDR2 SQIVND (reference sequence). The V gene end was trimmed by 5 bases and the J gene end by 6 bases; junction bases not matched to a gene: 5. The CDR3 extends over 13 amino acids.

In its sample, this clonotype ranks as medium-sized. The gene calls are TRBV20-1 and TRBJ1-2, with D possibly matching TRBD1 (6 bases). With 3 bases removed from V and 5 bases from J, the gap between germline ends came to 16 bases. This CDR3 spans 14 amino acids. Germline CDR1 is DFQATT and CDR2 is SNEGSKA (reference sequence). CDR3 sequence: CSASPTGQRYGYTF. CDR3 DNA sequence: TGCAGTGCTAGCCCGACAGGCCAGCGTTATGGCTACACCTTC.

Notes on this clonotype: A much larger clone sits a single nucleotide away, making a read error possible. V is TRBV20-1 and J is TRBJ2-3; D is perhaps TRBD1 or TRBD2 (5 bases each). CDR1 DFQATT and CDR2 SNEGSKA come from the germline V gene (reference sequence). The CDR3 spans 17 residues. The CDR3 reads CSARDLRSLRGTDTHYF. CDR3 DNA sequence: TGCAGTGCTAGAGATCTGCGAAGTCTGAGGGGCACAGATACGCATTATTTT.

J is TRBJ2-1 and V is TRBV7-9, with 10 positions matching TRBD2. In germline, CDR1 is SEHNR, CDR2 FQNEAQ (reference sequence). The CDR3 covers 14 residues. The V and J ends lost 2 bases and 8 bases, in that order; junction bases with no gene match: 3. The CDR3 protein is CASSLLAGVDEQFF. CDR3 nucleotide sequence: TGTGCCAGCAGCTTACTAGCGGGAGTCGATGAGCAGTTCTTC. Complete variable domain (other parts from reference TRBV7-9 and TRBJ2-1): DTGVSQNPRHKITKRGQNVTFRCDPISEHNRLYWYRQTLGQGPEFLTYFQNEAQLEKSRLLSDRFSAERPKGSFSTLEIQRTEQGDSAMYLCASSLLAGVDEQFFGPGTRLTVL.

The table lists this clonotype with many counts. The rearrangement uses TRBV9 and TRBJ2-7; 8 bases are a match to TRBD1. This CDR3 is 12 amino acids long. Germline CDR1 SGDLS, CDR2 YYNGEE. The junction had 4 bases not matched to a gene; V was cut back by 4 bases and J by 7 bases. CDR3 in DNA: TGTGCCAGCAGCCGGACAGGGAGGGAGCAGTACTTC. Residues: CASSRTGREQYF.

This clonotype has a count of ten or more. This chain joins TRBV20-1 and TRBJ2-1; no definite D call. Trimming left V 0 bases short and J 0 bases short, with 9 bases between. The germline V gene encodes CDR1 DFQATT and CDR2 SNEGSKA (reference sequence). The CDR3 runs 15 residues. CDR3 sequence: CSAREKPYSYNEQFF. Here the CDR3 DNA reads TGCAGTGCTAGAGAAAAGCCCTACTCCTACAATGAGCAGTTCTTC.